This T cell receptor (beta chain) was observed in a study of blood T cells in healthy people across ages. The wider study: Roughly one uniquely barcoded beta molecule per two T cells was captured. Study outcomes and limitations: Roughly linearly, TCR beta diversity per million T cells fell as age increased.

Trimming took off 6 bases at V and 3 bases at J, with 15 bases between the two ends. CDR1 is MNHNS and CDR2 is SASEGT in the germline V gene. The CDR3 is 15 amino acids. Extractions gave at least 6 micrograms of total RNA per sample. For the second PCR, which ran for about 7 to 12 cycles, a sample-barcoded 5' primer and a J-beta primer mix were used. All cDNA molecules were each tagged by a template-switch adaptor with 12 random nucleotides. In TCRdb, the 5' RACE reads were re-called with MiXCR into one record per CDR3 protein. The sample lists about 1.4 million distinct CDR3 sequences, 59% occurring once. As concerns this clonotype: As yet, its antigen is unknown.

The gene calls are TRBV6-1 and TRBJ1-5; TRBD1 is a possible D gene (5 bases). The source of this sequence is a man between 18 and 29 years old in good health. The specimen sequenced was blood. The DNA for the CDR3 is TGTGCCAGCAGGTCCACAGGATATCTCAATCAGCCCCAGCATTTT. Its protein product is CASRSTGYLNQPQHF.